This entry lists 25 T cell receptor beta chains sequenced from one sample in a study of neurological immune-mediated disorders. TCRdb fed the 5' RACE reads into MiXCR, producing one record per CDR3 protein. The sample lists fewer than 85,000 distinct CDR3 sequences; 4.5% to 6.5% were seen once. Specimen: PBMCs. Source of these receptors: a woman aged 25 to 39 with multiple sclerosis.

This clonotype was seen many times. The chain couples TRBV28 to TRBJ1-5; D might be TRBD1 (5 bases). Trimming took off 7 bases at V and 6 bases at J, with 19 bases between the two ends. In germline, CDR1 is MDHEN, CDR2 SYDVKM. The CDR3 consists of 15 residues. For the CDR3, the DNA is TGTGCCAGCAATACCGTCGGACCGGGGGGTCAGCCCCAGCATTTT. It is translated as CASNTVGPGGQPQHF. The whole variable domain, filled in from reference TRBV28 and TRBJ1-5, reads DVKVTQSSRYLVKRTGEKVFLECVQDMDHENMFWYRQDPGLGLRLIYFSYDVKMKEKGDIPEGYSVSREKKERFSLILESASTNQTSMYLCASNTVGPGGQPQHFGDGTRLSIL.

Many counts were recorded for this clonotype. The chain has TRBV14 and TRBJ2-5; D possibly corresponds to TRBD1 (6 bases). The CDR3 consists of 15 residues. The germline CDR1 and CDR2 sequences are SGHDN and FVKESK. Trimming removed 3 bases at V and 2 bases at J, with 13 bases between. The CDR3 here is CASSHITGFQETQYF. The CDR3 region has the DNA TGTGCCAGCAGCCATATAACAGGGTTTCAAGAGACCCAGTACTTC.

This chain joins TRBV19 and TRBJ1-2, with D possibly matching TRBD1 (5 bases). From germline, CDR1 is LNHDA and CDR2 SQIVND (reference sequence). Trimming removed 5 bases from V and 2 bases from J, with 12 bases in between. This CDR3 region has 14 residues. In nucleotides, the CDR3 is TGTGCCAGTAGTGCGGGGACGGACAACTATGGCTACACCTTC. Translating gives CASSAGTDNYGYTF.

The sample holds a few counts of this clonotype. This chain joins TRBV7-6 and TRBJ2-1, with D maybe TRBD2 (5 bases). With 1 base removed from V and 6 bases from J, the gap between germline ends came to 10 bases. The CDR3 consists of 14 residues. Germline-derived CDR1 and CDR2 are SGHVS and FNYEAQ. CDR3 sequence reads: CASSLGGASNEQFF. In nucleotides, the CDR3 is TGTGCCAGCAGCTTAGGGGGAGCTTCCAATGAGCAGTTCTTC.

This clonotype turned up a few times. The V call is TRBV12-3 or TRBV12-4, the J call TRBJ1-5, with 9 positions matching TRBD1. The CDR3 is 14 residues long. J was trimmed by 4 bases and V by 5 bases; bases with no gene match: 3. The CDR3 sequence: CASSRQGVNQPQHF. The CDR3 DNA sequence: TGTGCCAGCAGTCGACAGGGGGTGAATCAGCCCCAGCATTTT.

This clonotype was seen repeatedly, ten times or more. The V call is TRBV20-1, the J call TRBJ2-7, with TRBD1 matching over 9 bases. The CDR3 runs 15 residues. Germline assignment: CDR1 DFQATT and CDR2 SNEGSKA (reference sequence). The V segment lost 1 base and the J segment 4 bases; nucleotides outside the gene matches: 8. The chain's CDR3 is CSARGYRTGEYEQYF. CDR3 nucleotides: TGCAGTGCTAGAGGGTATAGGACAGGGGAATACGAGCAGTACTTC.

At least ten counts were recorded for this clonotype. The chain employs TRBV5-1 and TRBJ2-7, with D perhaps TRBD1 or TRBD2 (5 bases each). This CDR3 region has 14 residues. V lost 2 bases, J lost 4 bases, and 13 bases lay in between. Looked up from germline, CDR1 is SGHRS and CDR2 is YFSETQ. CDR3 in amino acids: CASSLDGTTYEQYF. Here the CDR3 DNA reads TGCGCCAGCAGCTTAGACGGGACGACTTACGAGCAGTACTTC.

The table lists this clonotype with many counts. This rearrangement joins TRBV5-1 to TRBJ2-3; no clear D gene. The CDR3 is 13 amino acids. CDR1 is SGHRS and CDR2 is YFSETQ in the germline V gene. The V end was cut by 1 base, the J end by 4 bases, with 7 bases between. The CDR3 sequence: CASSLMIADTQYF. The CDR3 nucleotides are TGCGCCAGCAGCTTGATGATAGCAGATACGCAGTATTTT. The whole variable domain, remainder taken from reference TRBV5-1 and TRBJ2-3, is KAGVTQTPRYLIKTRGQQVTLSCSPISGHRSVSWYQQTPGQGLQFLFEYFSETQRNKGNFPGRFSGRQFSNSRSEMNVSTLELGDSALYLCASSLMIADTQYFGPGTRLTVL.

The chain's CDR3 is CASSLVGLSQGSYGYTF. The DNA for the CDR3 is TGTGCCAGCAGTTTAGTCGGGCTTTCTCAGGGGAGTTACGGCTACACCTTC. The chain recombines TRBV28 with TRBJ1-2; D possibly corresponds to TRBD1 (6 bases). The germline gives CDR1 MDHEN, CDR2 SYDVKM. V was cut by 2 bases and J by 8 bases, with 24 bases left in between. This CDR3 has 17 residues.

This clonotype showed up just a few times. The DNA of the CDR3 is TGCAGTGCTAGAGAACCGGGACAGGGACTCCCTGAAGCTTTCTTT. As protein: CSAREPGQGLPEAFF. This sequence joins TRBV20-1 and TRBJ1-1, with TRBD1 matching 9 bases. Germline-derived CDR1 and CDR2 are DFQATT and SNEGSKA (reference sequence). This CDR3 is built from 15 residues. Trimming removed 0 bases from V and 6 bases from J; junction bases left unmatched: 8.

This clonotype has a count of ten or more. The CDR3 nucleotides read TGTGCCAGCAGTCGGACAGCCCTGGACATTCAGTACTTC. It encodes CASSRTALDIQYF. This chain links TRBV12-3 or TRBV12-4 with TRBJ2-4; D perhaps matches TRBD1 (6 bases). The length of the CDR3 is 13 residues. Trimming took off 5 bases at V and 8 bases at J, with 13 bases between the two ends.

This clonotype was counted at least ten times. The chain recombines TRBV5-1 with TRBJ1-2; a possible D gene is TRBD1 (5 bases). The CDR3 loop spans 15 amino acids. Trimming stripped 4 bases from V and 4 bases from J, with 17 bases between. CDR1 and CDR2 (germline): SGHRS, YFSETQ. The CDR3 region is CASSPEAGLLYGYTF. The CDR3 bases are TGCGCCAGCAGCCCAGAAGCAGGGCTACTCTATGGCTACACCTTC.

The sample holds many counts of this clonotype. V usage is TRBV30 and J usage is TRBJ2-7, with 8 nucleotides matching TRBD1. This CDR3 is built from 16 residues. In germline, CDR1 is GTSNPN, CDR2 SVGIG (reference sequence). The J segment lost 0 bases and the V segment lost 2 bases, leaving 9 bases of the junction unmatched. The CDR3 spells CAWSLSTGVSSYEQYF. The CDR3 nucleotides are TGTGCCTGGAGTCTCTCGACAGGGGTGAGCTCCTACGAGCAGTACTTC.

This clonotype was seen more than once but under ten times. V is TRBV18 and J is TRBJ2-7; 9 positions match TRBD1. This CDR3 has 16 amino acids. After removal of 5 bases from V and 5 bases from J, the junction contained 13 bases not matched to a gene. Germline V gives CDR1 KGHSH, CDR2 LQKENI. CDR3 nucleotides: TGTGCCAGCTCAATAAGAGCCGGGACAGGGTTCAACGAGCAGTACTTC. Residues: CASSIRAGTGFNEQYF.

This clonotype was seen many times. The V gene is TRBV20-1, the J gene TRBJ2-2, with 7 bases identical to TRBD2. After removal of 1 base from V and 6 bases from J, the junction contained 11 bases not matched to a gene. The CDR3 is 16 residues long. CDR1 and CDR2 from the germline V gene are DFQATT and SNEGSKA (reference sequence). The CDR3 nucleotides are TGCAGTGCTAGAGCAAGACTAGCTTCGTTCGCCGGGGAGCTGTTTTTT. This sequence encodes CSARARLASFAGELFF.

This clonotype showed up many times. This chain links TRBV20-1 with TRBJ2-7; D gene unclear. The germline gives CDR1 DFQATT, CDR2 SNEGSKA (reference sequence). This CDR3 contains 16 residues. The V end was cut by 3 bases, the J end by 0 bases, with 18 bases between. CDR3 loop: CSARNKAIPSSYEQYF. DNA for the CDR3: TGCAGTGCTAGGAATAAAGCGATACCCAGCTCCTACGAGCAGTACTTC.

This clonotype was counted ten times or more. The chain carries TRBV9 and TRBJ2-5; TRBD2 agrees at 8 bases. V shed 4 bases and J 5 bases; nucleotides not matched to a gene: 13. The CDR3 is made up of 16 amino acids. The germline CDR1 and CDR2 sequences are SGDLS and YYNGEE. The CDR3 coding sequence is TGTGCCAGCAGCCCCGGGGAAATAGCGGGGATGGAGACCCAGTACTTC. Protein product: CASSPGEIAGMETQYF.

This clonotype came up many times. This chain connects TRBV12-3 or TRBV12-4 to TRBJ2-3, with D uncertain. There are 13 residues in the CDR3. Trimming left V 2 bases short and J 3 bases short, with 6 bases between. CDR3 sequence reads: CASSLTPTDTQYF. Written as DNA, the CDR3 is TGTGCCAGCAGTTTAACCCCGACAGATACGCAGTATTTT.

This clonotype was observed many times. The chain uses TRBV13 and TRBJ2-7; TRBD2 might be the D (5 bases). Trimming removed 8 bases from V and 1 base from J, with 12 bases in between. CDR3 length equals 13 residues. Germline V gene sequence: CDR1 PRHDT, CDR2 FYEKMQ (reference sequence). The CDR3 sequence: CASQERQSYEQYF. CDR3 nucleotides: TGTGCCAGCCAGGAGCGGCAATCCTACGAGCAGTACTTC.

The J gene is TRBJ2-3, the V gene TRBV30; no clear D gene. Trimming removed 2 bases at V and 0 bases at J, with 9 bases between. Looked up from germline, CDR1 is GTSNPN and CDR2 is SVGIG (reference sequence). The CDR3 has 14 amino acids. Here the CDR3 reads CAWSWTDSTDTQYF. Written as DNA, the CDR3 is TGTGCCTGGAGTTGGACGGATAGCACAGATACGCAGTATTTT. The full variable domain, in which reference TRBV30 and TRBJ2-3 provide the parts outside the CDR3, is SQTIHQWPATLVQPVGSPLSLECTVEGTSNPNLYWYRQAAGRGLQLLFYSVGIGQISSEVPQNLSASRPQDRQFILSSKKLLLSDSGFYLCAWSWTDSTDTQYFGPGTRLTVL.

This clonotype has a count of ten or more. The V and J genes are TRBV27 and TRBJ1-3; D ambiguous. Trimming left V 5 bases short and J 0 bases short, with 11 bases between. CDR1 and CDR2 (germline): MNHEY, SMNVEV (reference sequence). This CDR3 spans 15 amino acids. CDR3 loop: CASSLTPSSGNTIYF. In DNA form, the CDR3 reads TGTGCCAGCAGTCTGACACCAAGCTCTGGAAACACCATATATTTT.

The gene calls are TRBV12-3 or TRBV12-4 and TRBJ2-3; D not certain. The CDR3 has 11 residues. V lost 3 bases and J lost 6, with 4 bases in between. The CDR3 is CASSFRDTQYF. CDR3 coding DNA: TGTGCCAGCAGTTTTCGGGATACGCAGTATTTT.

This clonotype has ten or more counts. The V and J genes are TRBV12-3 or TRBV12-4 and TRBJ1-5; 8 nucleotides match TRBD1. The junction had 5 bases not matched to a gene; V was cut back by 6 bases and J by 4 bases. The CDR3 covers 14 residues. The CDR3 DNA is TGTGCCAGCAGGAAGGACAGGGCAAATCAGCCCCAGCATTTT. Translating gives CASRKDRANQPQHF.

This clonotype was counted at least ten times. The chain couples TRBV3-1 to TRBJ2-3; D perhaps matches TRBD2 (6 bases). The CDR3 contains 16 residues. The germline gives CDR1 LGHDT, CDR2 YNNKEL (reference sequence). Between the trimmed V and J ends, which lost 4 bases and 1 base, there was a span of 15 bases. The CDR3 nucleotides read TGTGCCAGCAGCCTCGGATGGAGGGGCGGCACAGATACGCAGTATTTT. Translating gives CASSLGWRGGTDTQYF.

This chain links TRBV5-1 with TRBJ2-1, with 13 bases fitting TRBD2. This CDR3 has 15 amino acids. Germline V lookup: CDR1 SGHRS, CDR2 YFSETQ. The V and J ends lost 5 bases and 7 bases, in that order; junction bases with no gene match: 6. The DNA of the CDR3 is TGCGCCAGCAGGTGGACTAGCGGGAGTGAAAATGAGCAGTTCTTC. It specifies CASRWTSGSENEQFF.